This T cell receptor beta chain was identified in a study of blood T cell repertoires in COVID-19 (dated by TCRdb to 2018 to 2021). Looking at the study overall: ImmuneRACE Cohort 3 recovered participants were defined by two consecutive negative NP/OP PCR tests, healthcare professional clearance, or symptom resolution. The prospective study material was composed of cDNA or gDNA derived from T cells, B-cell-depleted T cells, or PBMCs. Samples from collaborators originated in the United States, Italy and Spain and spanned both the acute and convalescent phases of COVID-19. A de-identified subject ID, COVID-19 status, age in years and sex were almost always included in the sample metadata. Where available, HLA class I and class II types were taken from metadata supplied by the sample provider and were not determined by assay-based typing. Deeply sampled blood TCRbeta repertoires from subjects exposed to, actively infected with, or recovered from COVID-19 were included in the dataset. A freely available public database, intended as a resource for researchers studying the immune response to SARS-CoV-2, is where the repertoires were released. Samples came from the ongoing ImmuneRACE study (first 160 participants) plus 1,254 subjects from 6 global collaborators. The full study reports these points: How much clinical and demographic metadata was included differed by source and by participant, and the metadata was provided uncurated.

Participants in the prospective study were enrolled through a virtual design, were aged about 18 to 100 years, and lived in under 25 United States geographic areas. To assign participants to cohorts, the prospective study relied on clinical history that participants themselves reported in a screening survey and a study questionnaire. Mobile phlebotomists in the prospective study collected whole blood, serum and a nasopharyngeal or oropharyngeal swab from every participant. Participants in the prospective study had the option to provide additional blood draws and questionnaires over an approximately 2-month period. Blood samples from the prospective study were shipped frozen or at room temperature prior to DNA extraction. Reading from cysteine to phenylalanine, the CDR3 counts 14 amino acids. Only the CDR3 DNA is retained, 42 bases long and in frame from the first base. At the junction V is shortened by 3 bases and J by 3 bases; bases outside the gene matches: 5. CDR1 and CDR2, looked up from the germline V gene (reference sequence), are LGHDT and YNNKEL.

TCRbeta CDR3 regions were amplified from genomic DNA by means of the immunoSEQ Assay, a bias-controlled multiplex PCR. Per the original workflow: The number of nucleated cells in each sample was estimated by amplification of reference gene primers within the assay. To quantify the absolute abundance of each unique TCRbeta CDR3 rearrangement, sequence reads were collapsed and filtered. Productive Simpson clonality was computed per sample as the square root of Simpson's diversity index over productive rearrangements. The clones in this table, taken by TCRdb from immuneACCESS, are in-frame only. Not every clone is retained; where verified, under half of the shortfall comes from an unresolved V gene, and the cause of the rest is unknown. V and J calls and clone size follow that table, whereas D and trimming were derived from the DNA. The sample table lists under 200,000 clones, 86% of them with a count of one. Under 30% of the sample belongs to the ten largest clones.

A remark on this clone: Its specific antigen is unknown. No base quality values were provided; no much bigger clone lies one nucleotide off.

The sample was PBMCs or T cells enriched from blood (not recorded which). The V and J segments used are TRBV3-1 (or the pseudogene TRBV3-2) and TRBJ2-7; 7 of the junction bases match TRBD2. The clonotype originates from a woman in her 40s in a cohort exposed to, infected with or recovered from COVID-19 (not recorded which). The CDR3: CASSHRRGNYEQYF. The nucleotide sequence reads TGTGCCAGCAGCCACCGGCGGGGGAACTACGAGCAGTACTTC.